The entry below describes one T cell receptor (beta chain). This sample stems from a study of blood T cell repertoires in COVID-19. V lost 4 bases, J lost 4 bases, and 3 bases stayed unmatched. CDR3 length: 13 amino acids. CDR1 is SGHKS, CDR2 YYEKEE, per germline (reference sequence). Sequencing used immunoSEQ multiplex PCR; TCRdb keeps in-frame clones, though not all of them. Of about 100,000 clones listed, approximately 80% are singletons. The chain couples TRBV5-5 to TRBJ1-2, with 8 bases fitting TRBD1. The sequenced sample was peripheral blood. This TCR was sampled from a man aged 70 or older with active or convalescent COVID-19. This chain's CDR3 is CASSPTGVYGYTF. CDR3 coding DNA: TGTGCCAGCAGCCCGACAGGGGTCTATGGCTACACCTTC. The full variable domain, rest sourced from reference TRBV5-5 and TRBJ1-2, is DAGVTQSPTHLIKTRGQQVTLRCSPISGHKSVSWYQQVLGQGPQFIFQYYEKEERGRGNFPDRFSARQFPNYSSELNVNALLLGDSALYLCASSPTGVYGYTFGSGTRLTVV.